This T cell receptor (beta chain) was captured in a study of CD8 T cells in Susac syndrome (dated by TCRdb to the late 2010s). About the full investigation: Repertoire sequencing was used to test whether CD8+ T cell activation and differentiation in Susac syndrome was antigen driven. General study outcomes and caveats: The number of individuals in the TCR sequencing and HLA analysis was acknowledged as relatively small.

RNA was extracted using the RNeasy kit, and about 0.5 to 1 ug of the RNA was reverse transcribed with random hexamers. TCR beta CDR3 regions were amplified with the immunoSEQ multiplex PCR assay covering 54 Vbeta and 13 Jbeta segments. PCR amplification bias was corrected by using a synthetic template baseline for primer optimization and computational correction. Turning to the authors' computational methods: Reads were annotated to V, D and J genes according to IMGT and were analyzed with immunoSEQ Analyzer, with only productive sequences retained. Clonality was calculated as one minus the Shannon entropy normalized by log2 of the number of productive unique sequences. For each patient and control, public and private clones were evaluated within the 100 most prevalent clones. A clone was defined as Susac-specific if it was absent from the healthy and MS cohorts, from 1052 published viral clones and from other ImmuneACCESS disease sequences. TCRdb ran its own pipeline on the public reads, namely fastp trimming at Q25 and MiXCR clone calling, and kept in-frame beta chains. Every CDR3 protein is listed once, alongside the most common genes and DNA of its rows. The V and J calls follow TCRdb's processing rather than the paper's. The sample table contains about 140,000 distinct CDR3 sequences; only one count was recorded for 85% to 95% of them. About 0.11% of the sample is taken by the ten largest.

The table lists this clonotype with a count of one. The clone's antigen remains unknown. No base qualities exist here, and no much larger clone lies one base off it. Weak support is all one read offers. Peripheral blood CD8+ and CD4+ T cells from healthy donors, Susac syndrome patients and multiple sclerosis patients were profiled using high-throughput TCR beta sequencing. The multiple sclerosis controls were treatment-naive patients whose relapsing-remitting disease, either stable or active, fulfilled the revised McDonald criteria. Bulk CD8+ and CD4+ T cells were purified magnetically by negative isolation, whereas CD8+ TEMRA cells were enriched by FACS. Blood was collected in EDTA tubes and processed within 24 hours, with PBMCs isolated through density gradient centrifugation. PBMCs intended for TCR sequencing were cryopreserved in liquid nitrogen and thawed later in a water bath at 37 degrees C. The sorted or isolated CD4+, CD8+ and CD8+ TEMRA cells had a purity of 90% or higher.

Trimming costs V 7 bases and J 1 base, and their ends lie 4 bases apart. From the cysteine through the phenylalanine, the CDR3 covers 11 amino acids. The CDR3 DNA has 33 bases and is translated from base 1. The germline V gene provides CDR1 KGHDR and CDR2 SFDVKD. This sequence originates from a human donor with multiple sclerosis. The sequenced material came from CD4+ T cells from PBMCs. The chain links TRBV24-1 with TRBJ2-7; the D gene identity is not certain. The DNA sequence is given as TGTGCCACCAGCAGGTCCTACGAGCAGTACTTC. The translation is CATSRSYEQYF.